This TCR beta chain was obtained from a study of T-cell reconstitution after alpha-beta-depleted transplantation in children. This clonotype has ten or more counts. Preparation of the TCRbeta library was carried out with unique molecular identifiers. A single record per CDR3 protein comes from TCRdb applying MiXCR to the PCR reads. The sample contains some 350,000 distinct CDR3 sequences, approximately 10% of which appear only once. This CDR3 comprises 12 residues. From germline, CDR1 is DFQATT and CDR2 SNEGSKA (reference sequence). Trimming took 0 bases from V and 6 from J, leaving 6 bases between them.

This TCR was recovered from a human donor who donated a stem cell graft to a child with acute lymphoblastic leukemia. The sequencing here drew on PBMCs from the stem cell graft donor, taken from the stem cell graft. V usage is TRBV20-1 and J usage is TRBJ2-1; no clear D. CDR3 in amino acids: CSAREALNEQFF. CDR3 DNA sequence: TGCAGTGCTAGAGAAGCTCTCAATGAGCAGTTCTTC.